The 23 T cell receptor beta chains presented below share a single source sample, sequenced in a study of blood T cell repertoires in COVID-19. Assay used: immunoSEQ multiplex PCR; TCRdb lists only in-frame clones, some missing. This sample has roughly 180,000 clones; 83% occur once, and the top ten carry approximately 4%. Sequencing input: PBMCs or T cells enriched from blood (not recorded which). The receptors originated from a woman in her forties or fifties in a cohort exposed to, infected with or recovered from COVID-19 (not recorded which).

This rearrangement joins TRBV20-1 to TRBJ2-1, with 8 bases aligning to TRBD2. The CDR3 sequence is 14 residues long. The V gene's germline CDR1 is DFQATT and CDR2 SNEGSKA (reference sequence). After removal of 3 bases from V and 5 bases from J, the junction contained 6 bases not matched to a gene. CDR3 sequence (DNA): TGCAGTGCTAGTCCTAGCGGGTTCAACAATGAGCAGTTCTTC. Amino acids: CSASPSGFNNEQFF.

The J gene is TRBJ1-1, the V gene TRBV9; 12 nucleotides agree with TRBD1. CDR1 is SGDLS, CDR2 YYNGEE, per germline. This CDR3 has 16 amino acids. V dropped 6 bases and J dropped 1; count of bases not matched to a gene: 7. CDR3 nucleotides: TGTGCCAGCAACGTTGGGGACAGGGGGCGGAACACTGAAGCTTTCTTT. Translation gives CASNVGDRGRNTEAFF.

This rearrangement joins TRBV5-1 to TRBJ2-1; tentative D call: TRBD2 (6 bases). V shed 0 bases and J shed 0 bases, with 13 bases lying between them. The CDR3 spans 17 residues. CDR1 is SGHRS, CDR2 YFSETQ, per germline. CDR3 loop: CASSLGVGGSSYNEQFF. The CDR3 coding sequence is TGCGCCAGCAGCTTGGGAGTGGGGGGAAGCTCCTACAATGAGCAGTTCTTC.

This clone was seen more than once but under ten times. This chain connects TRBV2 to TRBJ2-7; maybe TRBD2 (5 bases). The ends were cut back, 4 bases at V and 7 bases at J, with 14 bases in the middle. Germline V gives CDR1 SNHLY, CDR2 FYNNEI. The CDR3 is made up of 13 amino acids. The CDR3 loop reads CASSGAGVSEQYF. The CDR3 region has the DNA TGTGCCAGCAGTGGGGCCGGGGTGTCGGAGCAGTACTTC.

J is TRBJ2-1 and V is TRBV29-1; maybe TRBD1 (6 bases). Trimming cost V 3 bases and J 7 bases, with 22 bases left between them. The germline V gene encodes CDR1 SQVTM and CDR2 ANQGSEA. The CDR3 spans 16 residues. The CDR3 loop reads CSVDGEQGWVRNEQFF. CDR3 bases: TGCAGCGTTGATGGGGAACAGGGATGGGTCCGGAATGAGCAGTTCTTC.

V is TRBV12-5 and J is TRBJ2-2; D is unresolved. There are 13 residues in the CDR3. Trimming pared 1 base from V and 6 bases from J, leaving 6 bases between. CDR1 and CDR2 from the germline V gene are LGHNT and FRNRAP. The CDR3 here is CASGLEQAGELFF. CDR3 nucleotides: TGTGCTAGTGGTTTGGAGCAGGCCGGGGAGCTGTTTTTT. The complete variable domain, with remaining parts taken from reference TRBV12-5 and TRBJ2-2, reads DARVTQTPRHKVTEMGQEVTMRCQPILGHNTVFWYRQTMMQGLELLAYFRNRAPLDDSGMPKDRFSAEMPDATLATLKIQPSEPRDSAVYFCASGLEQAGELFFGEGSRLTVL.

The rearrangement links TRBV7-2 to TRBJ1-6; D gene unclear. This CDR3 is built from 15 residues. The V end lost 1 base, the J end lost 0 bases, and 4 bases lay between the germline ends. CDR1 is SGHTA and CDR2 is FQGNSA in the germline V gene. This chain's CDR3 is CASSLGSSYNSPLHF. The CDR3 DNA follows: TGTGCCAGCAGCTTAGGGAGCTCCTATAATTCACCCCTCCACTTT. The whole variable domain, remainder taken from reference TRBV7-2 and TRBJ1-6, is GAGVSQSPSNKVTEKGKDVELRCDPISGHTALYWYRQSLGQGLEFLIYFQGNSAPDKSGLPSDRFSAERTGGSVSTLTIQRTQQEDSAVYLCASSLGSSYNSPLHFGNGTRLTVT.

Concerning this clone itself: The sample holds other DNA sequences that translate to the same CDR3. The chain links TRBV7-2 to TRBJ2-1; 11 bases are a match to TRBD2. The V gene end was trimmed by 1 base and the J gene end by 3 bases; junction bases not matched to a gene: 2. Germline CDR1 and CDR2: SGHTA and FQGNSA. The CDR3 loop spans 16 amino acids. The CDR3 DNA reads as TGTGCCAGCAGCTTAGAGGGGACTAGCGGCTACAATGAGCAGTTCTTC. Translation: CASSLEGTSGYNEQFF.

The CDR3 bases are TGTGCCAGTAGTGGAGGCAGCCCTTTATGGTCACCCCTCCACTTT. Its protein product is CASSGGSPLWSPLHF. This chain uses TRBV19 with TRBJ1-6; D gene unclear. Germline assignment: CDR1 LNHDA and CDR2 SQIVND (reference sequence). Between the trimmed V and J ends, which lost 5 bases and 10 bases, there was a span of 18 bases. The CDR3 spans 15 residues.

The J gene is TRBJ1-3, the V gene TRBV9; maybe TRBD1 (5 bases). CDR3 size: 18 residues. Germline V gene lookup returns CDR1 SGDLS and CDR2 YYNGEE. The V end lost 0 bases, the J end lost 0 bases, and 16 bases lay between the germline ends. The CDR3 DNA follows: TGTGCCAGCAGCGTAGGAGTGTGGAGGGGAAGCTCTGGAAACACCATATATTTT. This codes for CASSVGVWRGSSGNTIYF. The full variable domain, completed using reference TRBV9 and TRBJ1-3, is DSGVTQTPKHLITATGQRVTLRCSPRSGDLSVYWYQQSLDQGLQFLIQYYNGEERAKGNILERFSAQQFPDLHSELNLSSLELGDSALYFCASSVGVWRGSSGNTIYFGEGSWLTVV.

The gene calls are TRBV5-8 and TRBJ2-7; 9 bases match TRBD1. The CDR3 is 16 amino acids. CDR1 is SGHTS, CDR2 YDEGEE, per germline. The trim removed 3 bases at V and 2 bases at J, leaving 9 bases unmatched. This chain's CDR3 is CASSSKTRDRAYEQYF. The CDR3 DNA is TGTGCCAGCAGCTCCAAAACCCGGGACAGGGCCTACGAGCAGTACTTC.

The rearrangement links TRBV7-9 to TRBJ1-4; TRBD1 aligns across 7 bases. This CDR3 has 15 residues. From germline, CDR1 is SEHNR and CDR2 FQNEAQ (reference sequence). The V segment lost 7 bases and the J segment 4 bases; nucleotides outside the gene matches: 9. CDR3 protein: CASNSDRVRNEKLFF. CDR3 coding DNA: TGTGCCAGCAACAGTGACAGGGTCCGTAATGAAAAACTGTTTTTT.

The chain has TRBV28 and TRBJ1-1, with 7 bases fitting TRBD1. CDR1 is MDHEN, CDR2 SYDVKM, per germline. V shed 6 bases and J 7 bases; nucleotides not matched to a gene: 11. The CDR3 has 14 residues. In DNA, the CDR3 is TGTGCCAGCAGCTTAAACAGGGGAGGAAATGAAGCTTTCTTT. This codes for CASSLNRGGNEAFF. The full variable domain, rest sourced from reference TRBV28 and TRBJ1-1, is DVKVTQSSRYLVKRTGEKVFLECVQDMDHENMFWYRQDPGLGLRLIYFSYDVKMKEKGDIPEGYSVSREKKERFSLILESASTNQTSMYLCASSLNRGGNEAFFGQGTRLTVV.

The chain links TRBV7-2 to TRBJ2-3; 7 bases fit TRBD1. The CDR3 is 15 amino acids. CDR1 is SGHTA, CDR2 FQGNSA, per germline. V was clipped by 5 bases and J by 0 bases; unmatched bases: 5. CDR3 sequence: CASSPDRASTDTQYF. In DNA, the CDR3 is TGTGCCAGCAGCCCTGACAGGGCCAGCACAGATACGCAGTATTTT.

This rearrangement joins TRBV5-4 to TRBJ2-3; 7 bases line up with TRBD1. V lost 7 bases and J lost 1; bases outside the gene matches: 6. Germline CDR1 reads SGHNT; CDR2 reads YYREEE (reference sequence). The CDR3 covers 14 residues. The CDR3 sequence is CASSGTAGTDTQYF. CDR3 in DNA: TGTGCCAGCTCCGGGACAGCCGGCACAGATACGCAGTATTTT. The variable domain in full, completed from reference TRBV5-4 and TRBJ2-3, reads ETGVTQSPTHLIKTRGQQVTLRCSSQSGHNTVSWYQQALGQGPQFIFQYYREEENGRGNFPPRFSGLQFPNYSSELNVNALELDDSALYLCASSGTAGTDTQYFGPGTRLTVL.

This chain connects TRBV7-9 to TRBJ2-1; no clear D. V lost 1 base to trimming and J lost 9 bases, with 13 bases between them. CDR1 and CDR2 (germline): SEHNR, FQNEAQ (reference sequence). The CDR3 is 14 residues long. The CDR3 region has the DNA TGTGCCAGCAGCTTAGGTCTTAGAGGCGGTGAGCAGTTCTTC. Protein: CASSLGLRGGEQFF. The whole variable domain, filled in from reference TRBV7-9 and TRBJ2-1, reads DTGVSQNPRHKITKRGQNVTFRCDPISEHNRLYWYRQTLGQGPEFLTYFQNEAQLEKSRLLSDRFSAERPKGSFSTLEIQRTEQGDSAMYLCASSLGLRGGEQFFGPGTRLTVL.

In its sample, this clone was seen a few times. The rearrangement uses TRBV28 and TRBJ1-6; a possible D gene is TRBD1 (5 bases). V shed 8 bases and J shed 9 bases, with 14 bases lying between them. The germline gives CDR1 MDHEN, CDR2 SYDVKM. There are 13 residues in the CDR3. In nucleotides, the CDR3 is TGTGCCAGCTGCCGGGACTCTACTTCACCCCTCCACTTT. Its translation: CASCRDSTSPLHF. Drawing the rest from reference TRBV28 and TRBJ1-6, the complete variable domain is DVKVTQSSRYLVKRTGEKVFLECVQDMDHENMFWYRQDPGLGLRLIYFSYDVKMKEKGDIPEGYSVSREKKERFSLILESASTNQTSMYLCASCRDSTSPLHFGNGTRLTVT.

The chain recombines TRBV10-2 with TRBJ2-3; 8 bases agree with TRBD2. The CDR3 runs to 16 residues. Per the germline V gene, CDR1 is WSHSY and CDR2 is SAAADI. Losses at the gene ends were 2 bases for V and 3 bases for J; bases not matched to a gene: 7. The CDR3 DNA reads TGCGCCAGCAGTGAGGGACTAGCCGGGTGGACAGATACGCAGTATTTT. Translated: CASSEGLAGWTDTQYF.

This rearrangement joins TRBV3-1 (or the pseudogene TRBV3-2) to TRBJ1-3; D not resolved. Germline CDR1 LGHDT, CDR2 YNNKEL (reference sequence). Trimming left V 4 bases short and J 4 bases short, with 20 bases between. The CDR3 consists of 17 residues. In DNA, the CDR3 is TGTGCCAGCAGCCGTCTAATCCCGGGTAGCTCCGGAAACACCATATATTTT. This sequence encodes CASSRLIPGSSGNTIYF.

This clone has a single count. The chain employs TRBV5-5 and TRBJ2-5; TRBD1 agrees at 7 bases. CDR1 is SGHKS, CDR2 YYEKEE, per germline (reference sequence). J gave up 0 bases and V 4 bases, and 3 bases lay outside the gene matches. This CDR3 is 14 amino acids long. CDR3 in amino acids: CASSRDSYQETQYF. The CDR3 nucleotides are TGTGCCAGCAGCCGGGACAGTTACCAAGAGACCCAGTACTTC.

The chain recombines TRBV24-1 with TRBJ1-5; 7 bases match TRBD1. The germline V gene has CDR1 KGHDR and CDR2 SFDVKD. The J segment lost 0 bases and the V segment lost 3 bases, leaving 4 bases of the junction unmatched. The CDR3 runs 16 residues. CDR3 residues: CATSDTDRASNQPQHF. CDR3 sequence (DNA): TGTGCCACCAGTGATACCGACAGGGCTAGCAATCAGCCCCAGCATTTT.

V gene TRBV10-3 combines with J gene TRBJ2-1; 7 nucleotides agree with TRBD2. This CDR3 has 15 amino acids. V dropped 2 bases and J dropped 8; count of bases not matched to a gene: 9. Germline CDR1 and CDR2: ENHRY and SYGVKD. CDR3 sequence (DNA): TGTGCCATCAGTGAGCCTAGGACTAGTCAGGATGAGCAGTTCTTC. Translating it yields CAISEPRTSQDEQFF.

The rearrangement uses TRBV19 and TRBJ1-5, with TRBD1 as a possible D gene (5 bases). V was pared by 4 bases and J by 2 bases, with 15 bases between. The V gene's germline CDR1 is LNHDA and CDR2 SQIVND (reference sequence). The CDR3 length is 16 residues. The CDR3 region has the DNA TGTGCCAGTAGTAGTGGGGGAGGCGCGGGCAATCAGCCCCAGCATTTT. Translation gives CASSSGGGAGNQPQHF.